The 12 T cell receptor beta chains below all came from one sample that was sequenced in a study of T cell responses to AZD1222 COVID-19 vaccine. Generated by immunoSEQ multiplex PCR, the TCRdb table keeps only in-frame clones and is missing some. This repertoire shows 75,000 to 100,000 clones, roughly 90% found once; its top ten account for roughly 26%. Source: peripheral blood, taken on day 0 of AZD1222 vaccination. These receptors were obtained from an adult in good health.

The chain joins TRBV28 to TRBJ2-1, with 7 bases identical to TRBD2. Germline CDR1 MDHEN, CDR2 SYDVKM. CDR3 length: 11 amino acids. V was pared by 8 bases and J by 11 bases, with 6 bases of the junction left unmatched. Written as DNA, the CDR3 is TGTGCCAGCGCTAGCGGCACTAAGCAGTTCTTC. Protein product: CASASGTKQFF.

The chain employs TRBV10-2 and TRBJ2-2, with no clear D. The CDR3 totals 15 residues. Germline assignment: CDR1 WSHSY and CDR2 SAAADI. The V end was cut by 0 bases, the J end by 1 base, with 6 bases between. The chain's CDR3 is CASSESGWNTGELFF. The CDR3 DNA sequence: TGCGCCAGCAGTGAGTCCGGCTGGAACACCGGGGAGCTGTTTTTT.

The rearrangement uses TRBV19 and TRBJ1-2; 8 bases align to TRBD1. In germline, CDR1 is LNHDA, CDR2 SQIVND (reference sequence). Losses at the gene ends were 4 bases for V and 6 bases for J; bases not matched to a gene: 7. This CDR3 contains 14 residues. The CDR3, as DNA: TGTGCCAGTAGTACTGGACAGGGTCGAGATGGCTACACCTTC. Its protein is CASSTGQGRDGYTF.

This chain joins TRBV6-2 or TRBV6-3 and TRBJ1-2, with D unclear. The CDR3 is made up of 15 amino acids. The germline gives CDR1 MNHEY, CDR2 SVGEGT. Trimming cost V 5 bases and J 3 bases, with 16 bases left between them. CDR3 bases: TGTGCCAGCAGTCTGGGATGGACCGCGTACTATGGCTACACCTTC. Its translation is CASSLGWTAYYGYTF.

CDR3 sequence reads: CASSPRGFQETQYF. CDR3 DNA: TGTGCCAGCTCACCAAGAGGGTTCCAAGAGACCCAGTACTTC. The gene calls are TRBV18 and TRBJ2-5; TRBD2 might be the D (5 bases). Per the germline V gene, CDR1 is KGHSH and CDR2 is LQKENI. This CDR3 is 14 amino acids long. Trimming pared 2 bases from V and 1 base from J, leaving 8 bases between.

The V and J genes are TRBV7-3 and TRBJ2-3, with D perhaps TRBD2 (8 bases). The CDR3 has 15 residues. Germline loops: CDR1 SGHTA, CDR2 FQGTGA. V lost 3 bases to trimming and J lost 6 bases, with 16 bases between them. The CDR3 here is CASSFSGDSGDTQYF. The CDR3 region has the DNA TGTGCCAGCAGCTTTAGCGGGGACAGCGGGGATACGCAGTATTTT.

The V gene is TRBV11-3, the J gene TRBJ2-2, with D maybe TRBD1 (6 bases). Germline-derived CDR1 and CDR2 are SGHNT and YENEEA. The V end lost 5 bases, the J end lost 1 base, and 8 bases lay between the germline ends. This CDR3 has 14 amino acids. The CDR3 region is CASSPQGNTGELFF. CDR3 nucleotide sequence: TGTGCCAGCAGCCCACAGGGGAACACCGGGGAGCTGTTTTTT.

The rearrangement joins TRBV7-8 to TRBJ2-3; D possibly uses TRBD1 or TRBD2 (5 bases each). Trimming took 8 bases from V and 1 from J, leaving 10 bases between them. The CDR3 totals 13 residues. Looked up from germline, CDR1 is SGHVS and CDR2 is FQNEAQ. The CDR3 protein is CASCGGRTDTQYF. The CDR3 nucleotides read TGTGCCAGCTGTGGGGGTCGCACAGATACGCAGTATTTT.

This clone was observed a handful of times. The CDR3 here is CASNQRQENTEAFF. The CDR3 nucleotides read TGTGCCAGCAACCAAAGACAGGAGAACACTGAAGCTTTCTTT. The chain carries TRBV2 and TRBJ1-1; D perhaps matches TRBD1 (6 bases). CDR1 is SNHLY and CDR2 is FYNNEI in the germline V gene. Trimming stripped 7 bases from V and 1 base from J, with 13 bases between. The CDR3 has 14 amino acids.

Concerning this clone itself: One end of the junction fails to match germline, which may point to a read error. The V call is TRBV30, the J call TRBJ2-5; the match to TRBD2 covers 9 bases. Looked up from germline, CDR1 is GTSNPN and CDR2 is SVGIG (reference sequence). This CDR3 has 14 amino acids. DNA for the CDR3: TGTGCCTCGAGTAGCGGGGGTTATATAAAGACCCAGTACTTC. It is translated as CASSSGGYIKTQYF.

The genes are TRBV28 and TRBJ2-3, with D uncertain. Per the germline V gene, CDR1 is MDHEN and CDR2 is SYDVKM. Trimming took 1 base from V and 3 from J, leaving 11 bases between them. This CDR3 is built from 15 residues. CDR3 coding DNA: TGTGCCAGCAGTTTATCAGGAGCCGGAACAGATACGCAGTATTTT. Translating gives CASSLSGAGTDTQYF.

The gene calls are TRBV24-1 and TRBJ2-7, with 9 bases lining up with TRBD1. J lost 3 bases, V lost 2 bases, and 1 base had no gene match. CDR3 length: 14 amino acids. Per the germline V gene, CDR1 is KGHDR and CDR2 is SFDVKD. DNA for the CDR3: TGTGCCACCAGTGATTCGGGACAGGGCTACGAGCAGTACTTC. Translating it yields CATSDSGQGYEQYF.